Listed here are 17 T cell receptor beta chains from one sample, sequenced in a study of T cell changes during pregnancy in multiple sclerosis. Here immunoSEQ multiplex PCR was the method, and the copy in TCRdb shows in-frame clones only, minus some. Here the sample spans some 80,000 clones, around 89% being singletons. Sequenced here: peripheral blood, sampled in the first trimester of pregnancy. These receptor sequences come from a female donor in good health, enrolled as a control in a pregnancy study.

The rearrangement uses TRBV18 and TRBJ2-7, with 13 bases that match TRBD2. The CDR3 is made up of 16 amino acids. From germline, CDR1 is KGHSH and CDR2 LQKENI. The J segment lost 5 bases and the V segment lost 4 bases, leaving 8 bases of the junction unmatched. CDR3 residues: CASSLPGLAGLNEQYF. In DNA form, the CDR3 reads TGTGCCAGCTCACTACCGGGACTAGCGGGACTAAACGAGCAGTACTTC. Filled out from reference TRBV18 and TRBJ2-7, the complete variable domain reads NAGVMQNPRHLVRRRGQEARLRCSPMKGHSHVYWYRQLPEEGLKFMVYLQKENIIDESGMPKERFSAEFPKEGPSILRIQQVVRGDSAAYFCASSLPGLAGLNEQYFGPGTRLTVT.

This sequence joins TRBV7-9 and TRBJ1-2; TRBD1 might be the D (5 bases). CDR3 length: 14 residues. V lost 1 base, J lost 8 bases, and 14 bases lay in between. The germline CDR1 and CDR2 sequences are SEHNR and FQNEAQ (reference sequence). The CDR3 protein is CASSLGGQQWGYTF. The CDR3 DNA reads as TGTGCCAGCAGCTTAGGGGGCCAGCAGTGGGGCTACACCTTC.

The chain employs TRBV21-1 and TRBJ2-1; TRBD2, as called in the table, went unchecked against the DNA. TRBV21-1 represents a pseudogene. The CDR3 is 15 residues long. CDR3 sequence reads: CASSKGTSSYNEQFF. The CDR3 DNA reads as TGTGCCAGCAGCAAAGGGACTAGCTCCTACAATGAGCAGTTCTTC.

V usage is TRBV19 and J usage is TRBJ2-7; D is perhaps TRBD1 (5 bases). The germline V gene has CDR1 LNHDA and CDR2 SQIVND (reference sequence). The CDR3 contains 14 residues. Trimming removed 5 bases from V and 4 bases from J, with 15 bases in between. The CDR3: CASSAQGPPYEQYF. CDR3 coding DNA: TGTGCCAGTAGTGCTCAGGGCCCTCCTTACGAGCAGTACTTC.

The V call is TRBV6-5, the J call TRBJ1-5; 7 nucleotides match TRBD1. Germline V gene data show CDR1 as MNHEY and CDR2 as SVGAGI. The length of the CDR3 is 16 residues. V was clipped by 4 bases and J by 2 bases; unmatched bases: 8. CDR3 in amino acids: CASSSTGAGGNQPQHF. CDR3 nucleotides: TGTGCCAGCAGTTCCACAGGGGCAGGGGGCAATCAGCCCCAGCATTTT.

The V gene is TRBV6-4, the J gene TRBJ2-1; 9 positions match TRBD1. The germline gives CDR1 MRHNA, CDR2 SNTAGT. The CDR3 spans 15 residues. V lost 4 bases, J lost 9 bases, and 10 bases stayed unmatched. CDR3 loop: CASSATGGERSEQFF. The CDR3 nucleotides are TGTGCCAGCAGTGCAACAGGGGGCGAACGGAGTGAGCAGTTCTTC.

The chain carries TRBV7-2 and TRBJ2-5; TRBD2 agrees at 10 bases. This CDR3 region has 16 residues. Germline V gives CDR1 SGHTA, CDR2 FQGNSA. With V trimmed by 1 base and J by 5 bases, 7 bases remained unmatched. CDR3 protein: CASSLEKRGGRETQYF. In nucleotides, the CDR3 is TGTGCCAGCAGCTTAGAAAAGCGGGGGGGCCGGGAGACCCAGTACTTC. The full variable domain, rest sourced from reference TRBV7-2 and TRBJ2-5, is GAGVSQSPSNKVTEKGKDVELRCDPISGHTALYWYRQSLGQGLEFLIYFQGNSAPDKSGLPSDRFSAERTGGSVSTLTIQRTQQEDSAVYLCASSLEKRGGRETQYFGPGTRLLVL.

The V call is TRBV19, the J call TRBJ1-5, with D perhaps matching TRBD1 (6 bases). Per the germline V gene, CDR1 is LNHDA and CDR2 is SQIVND (reference sequence). The CDR3 spans 14 residues. The V end lost 1 base, the J end lost 7 bases, and 11 bases lay between the germline ends. CDR3 sequence (DNA): TGTGCCAGTAGTATAGGCGGGGGCGGACAGCCCCAGCATTTT. Its translation: CASSIGGGGQPQHF. Full variable domain (remainder filled in from reference TRBV19 and TRBJ1-5): DGGITQSPKYLFRKEGQNVTLSCEQNLNHDAMYWYRQDPGQGLRLIYYSQIVNDFQKGDIAEGYSVSREKKESFPLTVTSAQKNPTAFYLCASSIGGGGQPQHFGDGTRLSIL.

The genes are TRBV7-6 and TRBJ1-4; 10 bases match TRBD1. From germline, CDR1 is SGHVS and CDR2 FNYEAQ. The CDR3 consists of 15 residues. With V trimmed by 0 bases and J by 11 bases, 6 bases remained unmatched. The CDR3 DNA follows: TGTGCCAGCAGCTTAGCGCCTGGGACAGGGGATAAACTGTTTTTT. It codes for CASSLAPGTGDKLFF.

As regards this clone: Germline is not matched at one junction end, which may reflect a read error. The rearrangement joins TRBV7-7 to TRBJ2-1; no definite D call. CDR1 is SSHAT, CDR2 FNYEAQ, per germline (reference sequence). CDR3 length: 14 amino acids. Here the CDR3 reads CASSLSTSYNEQFF. The CDR3 DNA reads TGTGCTAGCAGCCTCAGTACCTCCTACAATGAGCAGTTCTTC.

This clone appeared a few times. The gene calls are TRBV5-4 and TRBJ1-2, with a tentative D call TRBD1 (6 bases). Germline values: CDR1 SGHNT, CDR2 YYREEE (reference sequence). CDR3 length: 14 amino acids. Trimming took off 3 bases at V and 5 bases at J, with 14 bases between the two ends. CDR3 residues: CASSSPTGSYGYTF. As DNA, the CDR3 is TGTGCCAGCAGCTCCCCAACAGGGTCGTATGGCTACACCTTC.

The rearrangement joins TRBV7-2 to TRBJ2-7; D possibly corresponds to TRBD2 (6 bases). Trimming stripped 5 bases from V and 6 bases from J, with 20 bases between. Germline CDR1 is SGHTA and CDR2 is FQGNSA. This CDR3 has 15 residues. The CDR3: CASSPAWRDEGEQYF. Written as DNA, the CDR3 is TGTGCCAGCAGCCCAGCCTGGCGGGACGAGGGCGAGCAGTACTTC.

This clone was detected only a few times. The rearrangement joins TRBV19 to TRBJ1-2; D possibly corresponds to TRBD1 (6 bases). In germline, CDR1 is LNHDA, CDR2 SQIVND (reference sequence). CDR3 size: 12 residues. The germline V and J ends were trimmed by 5 bases and 5 bases, with 9 bases remaining between them. The CDR3 nucleotides read TGTGCCAGTAGTTTTACAGGGTATGGCTACACCTTC. It is translated as CASSFTGYGYTF.

CDR3 DNA sequence: TGTGCAAGTCGCTTAGGGAACGGGGACAGGGGTTCCTACGAGCAGTACTTC. This encodes CASRLGNGDRGSYEQYF. The chain combines TRBV12-2 with TRBJ2-7; the D call in the table, TRBD1, was not verified against the DNA. TRBV12-2 is a pseudogene. CDR3 length: 17 amino acids.

The gene calls are TRBV7-9 and TRBJ2-7, with a possible D match to TRBD1 (6 bases). Germline V gene data show CDR1 as SEHNR and CDR2 as FQNEAQ (reference sequence). The V end lost 0 bases, the J end lost 5 bases, and 17 bases lay between the germline ends. CDR3 length: 16 residues. CDR3 region: CASSLAGTGKIDEQYF. The CDR3 DNA follows: TGTGCCAGCAGCTTAGCTGGCACAGGGAAGATCGACGAGCAGTACTTC. Filled out from reference TRBV7-9 and TRBJ2-7, the complete variable domain reads DTGVSQNPRHKITKRGQNVTFRCDPISEHNRLYWYRQTLGQGPEFLTYFQNEAQLEKSRLLSDRFSAERPKGSFSTLEIQRTEQGDSAMYLCASSLAGTGKIDEQYFGPGTRLTVT.

The chain carries TRBV11-3 and TRBJ2-3; D remains unclear. The length of the CDR3 is 13 residues. CDR1 SGHNT and CDR2 YENEEA come from the germline V gene. V lost 0 bases to trimming and J lost 2 bases, with 3 bases between them. CDR3 in DNA: TGTGCCAGCAGCTTAGAACACACAGATACGCAGTATTTT. It encodes CASSLEHTDTQYF.

The chain combines TRBV21-1 with TRBJ1-5. TRBV21-1 is given as a pseudogene. This CDR3 comprises 15 residues. This CDR3 reads CASSTPRGCGQPQHF. The DNA of the CDR3 is TGTGCCAGCAGCACCCCGCGAGGCTGTGGGCAGCCCCAGCATTTT.